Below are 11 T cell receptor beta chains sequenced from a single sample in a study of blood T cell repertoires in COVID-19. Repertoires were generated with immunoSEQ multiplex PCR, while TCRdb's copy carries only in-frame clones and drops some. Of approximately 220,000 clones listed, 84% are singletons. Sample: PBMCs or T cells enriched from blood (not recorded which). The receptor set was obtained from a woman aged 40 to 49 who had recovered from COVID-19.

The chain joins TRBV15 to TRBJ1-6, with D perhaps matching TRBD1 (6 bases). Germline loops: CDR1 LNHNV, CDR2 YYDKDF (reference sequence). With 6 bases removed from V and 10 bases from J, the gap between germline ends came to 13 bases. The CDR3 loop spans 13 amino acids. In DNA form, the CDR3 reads TGTGCCACCAGGAGCCAGGGGCGGTCACCCCTCCACTTT. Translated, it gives CATRSQGRSPLHF.

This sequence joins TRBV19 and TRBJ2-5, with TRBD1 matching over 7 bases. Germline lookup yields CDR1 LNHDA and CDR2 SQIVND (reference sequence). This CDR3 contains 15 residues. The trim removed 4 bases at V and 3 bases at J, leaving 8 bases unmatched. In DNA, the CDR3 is TGTGCCAGTAGTACCTATCGGGACAGCAAAGAGACCCAGTACTTC. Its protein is CASSTYRDSKETQYF.

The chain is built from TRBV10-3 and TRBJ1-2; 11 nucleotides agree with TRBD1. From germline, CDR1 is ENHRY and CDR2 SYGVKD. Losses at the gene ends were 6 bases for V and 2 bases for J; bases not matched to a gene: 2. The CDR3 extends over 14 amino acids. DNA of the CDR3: TGTGCCATCAGGGGACAGGGGGGAAACTATGGCTACACCTTC. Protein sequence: CAIRGQGGNYGYTF.

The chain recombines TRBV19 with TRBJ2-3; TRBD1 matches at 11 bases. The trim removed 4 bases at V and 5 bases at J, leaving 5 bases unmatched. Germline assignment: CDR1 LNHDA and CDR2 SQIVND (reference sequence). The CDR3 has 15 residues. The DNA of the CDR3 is TGTGCCAGTAGTACCGGACAGGGGGCCTTAGATACGCAGTATTTT. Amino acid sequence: CASSTGQGALDTQYF.

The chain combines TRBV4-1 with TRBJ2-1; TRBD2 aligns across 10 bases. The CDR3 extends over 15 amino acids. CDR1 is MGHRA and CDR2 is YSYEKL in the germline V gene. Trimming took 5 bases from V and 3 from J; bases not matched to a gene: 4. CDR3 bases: TGCGCCAGCAGCATCGGGACTAGCGACTACAATGAGCAGTTCTTC. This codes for CASSIGTSDYNEQFF.

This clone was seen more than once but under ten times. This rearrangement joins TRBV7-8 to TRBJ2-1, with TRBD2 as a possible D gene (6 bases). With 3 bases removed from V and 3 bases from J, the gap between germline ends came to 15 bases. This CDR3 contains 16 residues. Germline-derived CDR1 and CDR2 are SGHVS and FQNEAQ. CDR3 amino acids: CASSFLAGSVYNEQFF. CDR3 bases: TGTGCCAGCAGCTTTTTAGCCGGGAGTGTCTACAATGAGCAGTTCTTC.

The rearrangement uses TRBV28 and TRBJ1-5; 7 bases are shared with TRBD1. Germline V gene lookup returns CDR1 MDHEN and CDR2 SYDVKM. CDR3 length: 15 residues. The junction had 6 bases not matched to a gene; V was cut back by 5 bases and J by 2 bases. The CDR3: CASSLPTGGNQPQHF. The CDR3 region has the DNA TGTGCCAGCAGTCTTCCCACAGGGGGCAATCAGCCCCAGCATTTT.

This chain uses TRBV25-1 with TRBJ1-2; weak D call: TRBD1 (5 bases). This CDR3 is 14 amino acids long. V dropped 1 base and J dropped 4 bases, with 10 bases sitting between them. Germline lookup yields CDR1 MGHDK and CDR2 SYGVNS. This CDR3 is CASSELKGFYGYTF. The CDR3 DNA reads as TGTGCCAGCAGTGAATTAAAGGGGTTCTATGGCTACACCTTC.

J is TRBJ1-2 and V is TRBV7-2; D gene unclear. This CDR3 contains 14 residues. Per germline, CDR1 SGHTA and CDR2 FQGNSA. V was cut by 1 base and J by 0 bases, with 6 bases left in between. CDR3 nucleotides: TGTGCCAGCAGCTTAGATTCCGCTAACTATGGCTACACCTTC. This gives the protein CASSLDSANYGYTF.

The CDR3 loop reads CASSPAGVYYEQYF. Written as DNA, the CDR3 is TGTGCCAGCTCACCGGCGGGAGTTTACTACGAGCAGTACTTC. The chain employs TRBV18 and TRBJ2-7; TRBD2 matches 7 bases. V dropped 3 bases and J dropped 3; count of bases not matched to a gene: 5. The germline gives CDR1 KGHSH, CDR2 LQKENI. The CDR3 covers 14 residues.

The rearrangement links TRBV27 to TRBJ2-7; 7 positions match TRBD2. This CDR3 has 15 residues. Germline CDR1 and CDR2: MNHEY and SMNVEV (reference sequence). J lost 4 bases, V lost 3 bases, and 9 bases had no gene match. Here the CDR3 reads CASSFAGLSGYEQYF. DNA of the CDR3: TGTGCCAGCAGTTTCGCGGGACTAAGCGGGTACGAGCAGTACTTC.